Listed below are T cell receptor beta chains from one sample, sequenced in a study of regulatory T cells in long-lasting Graves disease. TCRdb itself ran the multiplex PCR reads through MiXCR, one entry per CDR3 protein. The top ten hold approximately 20% of the sample, which has approximately 250,000 distinct CDR3 sequences, roughly 18% seen once. The starting material was peripheral blood mononuclear cells (PBMCs), obtained at new diagnosis, from a patient treated with antithyroid drugs. The receptor source for this set is a female donor with Graves disease. Each CDR3 is given with its conserved first and last residue. D genes are given only for firm matches. Part of the rows lack a size; the others show once, few, many or a class for expanded clones.

J	V	D	size	length	CDR3	DNA
TRBJ1-1	TRBV19	NA	many	14	CASSISPSIAEAFF	TGTGCCAGTAGTATATCCCCCAGTATTGCTGAAGCTTTCTTT
TRBJ1-2	TRBV27	NA	many	13	CASSLTVNYGYTF	TGTGCCAGCAGTTTAACGGTAAACTATGGCTACACCTTC
TRBJ1-2	TRBV30	TRBD1	NA	13	CAWTRDRGIGYTF	TGTGCCTGGACTAGGGACAGGGGAATTGGCTACACCTTC
TRBJ2-1	TRBV7-2	NA	many	16	CASSLVGDPNSYEQFF	TGTGCCAGCAGCTTAGTTGGGGACCCGAATAGCTATGAGCAGTTCTTC
TRBJ2-7	TRBV6-2/TRBV6-3	TRBD1	many	14	CASSSPGQGYEQYF	TGTGCCAGCAGTTCTCCGGGACAGGGTTACGAGCAGTACTTC
TRBJ2-5	TRBV20-1	TRBD1	many	15	CSARDPGQGMETQYF	TGCAGTGCTAGAGATCCCGGACAGGGGATGGAGACCCAGTACTTC
TRBJ1-5	TRBV20-1	NA	NA	15	CSARRAGGGGEPQHF	TGCAGTGCTAGAAGAGCGGGGGGAGGTGGGGAGCCCCAGCATTTT
TRBJ2-2	TRBV7-3	NA	NA	14	CASSLAQNTGELFF	TGTGCCAGCAGCTTAGCACAGAACACCGGGGAGCTGTTTTTT
TRBJ2-5	TRBV18	NA	NA	14	CASSPASDQETQYF	TGTGCCAGCTCCCCTGCTAGCGACCAAGAGACCCAGTACTTC
TRBJ2-2	TRBV28	NA	few	17	CASSFPQHGRNTGELFF	TGTGCCAGCAGTTTCCCCCAGCACGGGAGAAACACCGGGGAGCTGTTTTTT
TRBJ1-2	TRBV6-1	TRBD1	many	15	CASSGGTGSYYGYTF	TGTGCCAGCAGTGGGGGGACAGGGTCGTACTATGGCTACACCTTC
TRBJ2-5	TRBV24-1	NA	many	18	CATSESGLLAGVQETQYF	TGTGCCACCAGTGAATCGGGACTCCTCGCAGGGGTACAAGAGACCCAGTACTTC
TRBJ2-7	TRBV5-1	TRBD2	many	15	CASSLEPAGVGEQYF	TGCGCCAGCAGCTTGGAACCAGCGGGAGTAGGTGAGCAGTACTTC
TRBJ1-1	TRBV12-3/TRBV12-4	NA	many	13	CASSLQVNTEAFF	TGTGCCAGCAGTCTTCAGGTAAACACTGAAGCTTTCTTT
TRBJ1-4	TRBV5-1	TRBD1	many	16	CASSWAQGATNEKLFF	TGCGCCAGCAGCTGGGCACAGGGGGCTACTAATGAAAAACTGTTTTTT
TRBJ2-2	TRBV7-3	NA	NA	12	CASSLMAGELVF	TGTGCCAGCAGCTTAATGGCCGGGGAGCTGGTTTTT
TRBJ1-1	TRBV25-1	TRBD1	many	13	CASSAGGTVKAFF	TGTGCCAGCAGTGCGGGAGGGACAGTGAAAGCTTTCTTT
TRBJ2-7	TRBV3-1	TRBD2	many	13	CASSLAGGSEQYF	TGTGCCAGCAGCCTAGCGGGGGGTTCCGAGCAGTACTTC
TRBJ2-5	TRBV19	NA	few	14	CASSGNRGQETQYF	TGTGCCAGTAGTGGGAACCGGGGACAAGAGACCCAGTACTTC
TRBJ2-1	TRBV11-3	NA	many	14	CASSPSPATNEQFF	TGTGCCAGCAGCCCGTCCCCAGCTACAAATGAGCAGTTCTTC
TRBJ2-5	TRBV11-2	NA	NA	15	CASSLFGSETETQYF	TGTGCCAGCAGCTTATTTGGTTCTGAGACGGAGACCCAGTACTTC
TRBJ2-5	TRBV7-2	TRBD2	NA	14	CATQSSGRPETQYF	TGTGCCACCCAGTCCAGCGGGAGACCTGAGACCCAGTACTTC
TRBJ2-3	TRBV28	TRBD1	many	16	CASSSSGTGSRDTQYF	TGTGCCAGCAGTTCCTCCGGGACAGGGAGCAGAGATACGCAGTATTTT
TRBJ1-4	TRBV27	NA	many	15	CASSLSSGNNEKLFF	TGTGCCAGCAGTTTATCGTCCGGGAATAATGAAAAACTGTTTTTT
TRBJ2-2	TRBV9	NA	many	13	CASSVSNTGELFF	TGTGCCAGCAGCGTATCGAACACCGGGGAGCTGTTTTTT
TRBJ2-2	TRBV24-1	TRBD2	many	15	CATSEASGKDGELFF	TGTGCCACCAGTGAGGCTAGCGGGAAGGACGGGGAGCTGTTTTTT
TRBJ1-1	TRBV6-4	NA	many	13	CASSDWANTEAFF	TGTGCCAGCAGTGACTGGGCGAACACTGAAGCTTTCTTT
TRBJ1-1	TRBV27	NA	NA	13	CDSSLGVRTEAFF	TGTGACAGCAGTTTAGGTGTAAGGACTGAAGCTTTCTTT
TRBJ2-7	TRBV5-6	NA	many	12	CASSLGVHEQYF	TGTGCCAGCAGCTTGGGGGTACACGAGCAGTACTTC
TRBJ2-1	TRBV9	TRBD1	many	15	CASSVEGTGDNEQFF	TGTGCCAGCAGCGTAGAGGGGACAGGAGACAATGAGCAGTTCTTC
TRBJ2-5	TRBV9	NA	many	16	CASSRRLVKLLETQYF	TGTGCCAGCAGTCGAAGACTAGTCAAGCTTCTGGAGACCCAGTACTTC
TRBJ2-7	TRBV10-3	TRBD1	many	14	CAISGGQGTFEQYF	TGTGCCATCAGTGGTGGACAGGGGACCTTTGAGCAGTACTTC
TRBJ1-4	TRBV7-8	NA	many	15	CASSTPRGLHEKLFF	TGTGCCAGCAGCACCCCCAGGGGATTGCATGAAAAACTGTTTTTT
TRBJ2-3	TRBV6-2/TRBV6-3	NA	many	17	CASSYSVRTARTDTQYF	TGTGCCAGCAGTTACTCGGTTCGGACAGCCCGCACAGATACGCAGTATTTT
TRBJ1-1	TRBV28	TRBD1	many	14	CASSLATGDTEAFF	TGTGCCAGCAGTTTAGCGACAGGGGACACTGAAGCTTTCTTT
TRBJ1-4	TRBV2	NA	many	14	CASSPDRFGEKLFF	TGTGCCAGCAGTCCCGACAGGTTTGGTGAAAAACTGTTTTTT
TRBJ2-7	TRBV7-2	TRBD2	many	13	CASSFGGFNEQYF	TGTGCCAGCAGCTTCGGGGGGTTCAACGAGCAGTACTTC
TRBJ2-7	TRBV19	TRBD2	NA	14	CASSLGLGYYEQYF	TGTGCCAGTAGTCTAGGACTAGGGTACTACGAGCAGTACTTC
TRBJ1-2	TRBV9	TRBD1	many	17	CASRAGSSGQGSYGYTF	TGTGCCAGCAGAGCGGGTTCCTCGGGACAGGGATCTTATGGCTACACCTTC
TRBJ1-5	TRBV5-6	TRBD1	few	15	CASNTTGRGNQPQHF	TGTGCCAGCAACACGACAGGGAGGGGCAATCAGCCCCAGCATTTT
TRBJ1-2	TRBV28	TRBD1	many	14	CASIRRTGQGGYTF	TGTGCCAGCATTAGGAGGACAGGGCAAGGGGGCTACACCTTC
TRBJ2-7	TRBV24-1	NA	NA	14	CATSDPQGLGEQYF	TGTGCCACCAGTGATCCCCAGGGTCTGGGCGAGCAGTACTTC
TRBJ1-5	TRBV2	TRBD1	many	14	CASREGQANQPQHF	TGTGCCAGCAGGGAGGGACAGGCTAATCAGCCCCAGCATTTT
TRBJ1-4	TRBV27	NA	many	15	CASSDGGGTNEKLFF	TGTGCCAGCAGTGACGGGGGAGGTACTAATGAAAAACTGTTTTTT
TRBJ2-7	TRBV7-2	TRBD2	many	15	CASSYSGRARSEQYF	TGTGCCAGCAGTTATAGCGGGAGGGCCCGAAGCGAGCAGTACTTC
TRBJ1-6	TRBV6-2/TRBV6-3	TRBD1	many	14	CASSYGTGVSPLHF	TGTGCCAGCAGTTACGGGACAGGTGTGTCACCCCTCCACTTT
TRBJ2-4	TRBV28	TRBD1	many	22	CASRDRPKGAKQGVLAKNIQYF	TGTGCCAGCAGAGACCGACCAAAGGGCGCAAAACAGGGGGTACTAGCCAAAAACATTCAGTACTTC
TRBJ2-2	TRBV12-3/TRBV12-4	NA	many	19	CASSFEGGIARSNTGELFF	TGTGCCAGCAGTTTTGAGGGGGGAATAGCCCGTTCGAACACCGGGGAGCTGTTTTTT
TRBJ2-5	TRBV20-1	TRBD2	many	14	CSAPSGRALETQYF	TGCAGTGCTCCTAGCGGGAGGGCCCTGGAGACCCAGTACTTC
TRBJ2-5	TRBV7-8	TRBD1	few	15	CASSKRTGMRETQYF	TGTGCCAGCAGCAAGCGGACAGGAATGCGAGAGACCCAGTACTTC
TRBJ2-5	TRBV28	NA	few	14	CASSRGSEQETQYF	TGTGCCAGCAGTCGAGGGTCAGAGCAAGAGACCCAGTACTTC
TRBJ2-1	TRBV3-1	TRBD2	many	14	CASRLQAGAREQFF	TGTGCCAGCAGACTCCAAGCGGGAGCCAGAGAGCAGTTCTTC
TRBJ1-1	TRBV7-9	TRBD1	many	12	CASSPADRDAFF	TGTGCCAGCAGCCCGGCGGACAGGGACGCTTTCTTT